This TCR beta chain was documented in a study of T cell responses to AZD1222 COVID-19 vaccine. Points from the study as a whole: Vaccine-associated CD4 TCRs spanned spike, dominant at 160-218 and 743-854. A rise in Spike-specific TCR breadth and depth followed two AZD1222 doses. Nearly half of unique spike-specific TCRs reportedly avoided B.1.351 and B.1.1.7 mutated regions.

The length of the CDR3 is 16 residues. Trimming took off 0 bases at V and 0 bases at J, with 9 bases between the two ends. The germline CDR1 and CDR2 sequences are LNHNV and YYDKDF (reference sequence). Assay: immunoSEQ multiplex PCR; the TCRdb copy retains only in-frame clones and omits some. The profile shows about 120,000 clones, roughly 91% of them singletons. This clone has only one observation. What it binds is unknown. The V and J genes are TRBV15 and TRBJ1-3; D is unclear. The material sequenced was peripheral blood, taken 28 days after the second AZD1222 dose. This receptor was identified in an adult who received the AZD1222 COVID-19 vaccine. CDR3 sequence (DNA): TGTGCCACCAGCAGAGATAGGGCGAGCTCTGGAAACACCATATATTTT. Amino acid sequence: CATSRDRASSGNTIYF.